The rows below give T cell receptor beta chains drawn from one sample of a study of T cell responses to AZD1222 COVID-19 vaccine. The repertoire was sequenced with immunoSEQ multiplex PCR; TCRdb's copy has only in-frame clones and lacks some. Found here are 250,000 to 300,000 clones, about 94% of them singletons; the top ten hold about 0.5%. The sequencing used peripheral blood, collected 28 days after the second AZD1222 dose. These TCRs come from an adult who received the AZD1222 COVID-19 vaccine. CDR3s include the opening cysteine and the closing phenylalanine or tryptophan. D genes are given only for firm matches. Clone size is given for some rows only: seen once, a few or many times, or a class if the clone is expanded.

j_call | clone_size | d_call | cdr3_length | v_call | cdr3_aa | cdr3_nt
TRBJ1-4 | - | - | 14 | TRBV5-1 | CASSSGWQLEKLFF | TGCGCCAGCAGCTCAGGGTGGCAATTGGAAAAACTGTTTTTT
TRBJ1-6 | - | - | 14 | TRBV10-3 | CAIRIRIPDSPLHF | TGTGCCATCAGGATCCGTATTCCAGATTCACCCCTCCACTTT
TRBJ1-1 | - | - | 14 | TRBV19 | CASSIVGGRTEAFF | TGTGCCAGTAGTATAGTCGGGGGCCGGACTGAAGCTTTCTTT
TRBJ2-1 | - | TRBD2 | 16 | TRBV19 | CASSPRGLAGGAVQFF | TGTGCCAGTAGCCCCCGGGGCCTAGCGGGAGGGGCTGTGCAGTTCTTC
TRBJ2-7 | - | TRBD2 | 15 | TRBV27 | CASSPLAGGPYEQYF | TGTGCCAGCAGTCCACTTGCGGGAGGGCCCTACGAGCAGTACTTC
TRBJ2-1 | once | - | 13 | TRBV4-3 | CASSRDPYNEQFF | TGCGCCAGCAGCCGAGATCCTTACAATGAGCAGTTCTTC
TRBJ2-3 | - | - | 15 | TRBV3-1/TRBV3-2 | CASSQDGQRTDTQYF | TGTGCCAGCAGCCAAGACGGACAGCGCACAGATACGCAGTATTTT
TRBJ1-5 | - | - | 12 | TRBV28 | CASRGSNQPQHF | TGTGCCAGCCGGGGTTCTAATCAGCCCCAGCATTTT
TRBJ2-7 | - | TRBD1 | 16 | TRBV24-1 | CATSGQGSSGEYEQYF | TGTGCCACCAGCGGACAGGGTAGTTCGGGAGAATACGAGCAGTACTTC
TRBJ1-1 | - | TRBD1 | 14 | TRBV11-2 | CASSSHTGGTGAFF | TGTGCCAGCAGCTCGCACACAGGGGGAACGGGAGCTTTCTTT
TRBJ2-2 | - | - | 12 | TRBV7-2 | CASSLYYVELFF | TGTGCCAGCAGCTTATACTACGTGGAGCTGTTTTTT
TRBJ1-2 | - | TRBD1 | 17 | TRBV2 | CASSAPGQAGIDYGYTF | TGTGCCAGCAGTGCCCCGGGACAGGCGGGGATAGACTATGGCTACACCTTC
TRBJ1-1 | - | - | 13 | TRBV5-1 | CASSYRVSTEAFF | TGCGCCAGCAGCTACAGGGTAAGCACTGAAGCTTTCTTT
TRBJ1-2 | few | - | 15 | TRBV3-1/TRBV3-2 | CASSQDLGINYGYTF | TGTGCCAGCAGCCAAGATCTCGGGATTAACTATGGCTACACCTTC
TRBJ2-7 | - | - | 13 | TRBV12-3/TRBV12-4 | CASSAKSSYEQYF | TGTGCCAGCAGTGCCAAGAGCTCCTACGAGCAGTACTTC
TRBJ1-1 | - | TRBD1 | 15 | TRBV5-1 | CASSSGQPSFTEAFF | TGCGCCAGCAGCTCGGGACAGCCTAGCTTCACTGAAGCTTTCTTT